This T cell receptor beta chain is from a study of Ad26.COV2.S vaccination and SARS-CoV-2 variants. Across the study: Donor was one of the participants in the Ad26.COV2.S arm of the COV1001 trial.

Treatment reported: 15 to 20 received Ad26.COV2.S at low or high dose, single or two shots; about 5 received placebo; per-sample allocation not given. On day 63 after the first injection, vaccine and placebo recipients gave samples. It was Wuhan-strain SARS-CoV-2 spike that the Ad26 vaccine vector expressed. Measured with immunoSEQ multiplex PCR; TCRdb has only the in-frame clones, and not every one. The data show roughly 510,000 clones, 70% to 90% seen once. CDR1 is SGHRS and CDR2 is YFSETQ in the germline V gene. CDR3 size: 15 residues. The J segment lost 4 bases and the V segment lost 3 bases, leaving 8 bases of the junction unmatched.

The J gene is TRBJ1-2, the V gene TRBV5-1, with 8 bases matching TRBD1. The starting material was peripheral blood, obtained in a trial of Ad26.COV2.S vaccine versus placebo. The clonotype was recovered from a person aged 18-60 years who received the Ad26.COV2.S COVID-19 vaccine or a placebo. The CDR3 DNA is TGCGCCAGCAGCTCCGACAGGGGTCTTGGCTATGGCTACACCTTC. Amino acid sequence: CASSSDRGLGYGYTF.